This TCR beta chain was documented in a study of T cells after yellow fever vaccination. Study-wide results and limits: Clones that expanded after primary vaccination mostly reappeared after the booster (roughly 95% CD4, 70% to 90% CD8).

CDR1 is SGHKS and CDR2 is YYEKEE in the germline V gene (reference sequence). V gave up 0 bases and J gave up 7 bases, with 13 bases separating them. The CDR3 is made up of 14 amino acids. One entry per CDR3 protein, called by TCRdb with MiXCR from the 5' RACE reads. The sample records 450,000 to 600,000 distinct CDR3 sequences, less than 20% being singletons. This clonotype has more than one count but fewer than ten. The antigen is not known. The sequenced sample was PBMCs, obtained 5 to 6 days after the first yellow fever vaccination. This TCR derives from a young man who received the YFV17D yellow fever vaccine. The chain carries TRBV5-5 and TRBJ1-2; D gene unclear. The CDR3 DNA sequence: TGTGCCAGCAGCTTGGAGGTTCGGGGAAGTGGCTACACCTTC. Protein sequence: CASSLEVRGSGYTF.